This TCR beta chain was recorded in a study of control samples from healthy donors and cancer patients. V was pared by 6 bases and J by 2 bases, with 19 bases between. This CDR3 has 17 residues. Per germline, CDR1 MDHEN and CDR2 SYDVKM. The table came from immunoSEQ multiplex PCR; TCRdb's copy has only in-frame clones and leaves some out. Among approximately 94,000 clones listed, 86% were seen once. The origin of this receptor is a woman between 45 and 65 years old in good health. Input material: blood. The genes are TRBV28 and TRBJ2-2, with a weak D call TRBD1 (6 bases). The CDR3 here is CASSSHNRALNTGELFF. For the CDR3, the DNA is TGTGCCAGCAGCTCCCATAACAGGGCGCTAAACACCGGGGAGCTGTTTTTT.